This section outlines one TCR beta chain sequence together with its context. There are many counts of this clonotype. No cognate antigen has been identified for it. No qualities accompany the bases; no much larger clone lies one base away. The TCR beta CDR3 regions were amplified from RNA transcripts. The first round of RT-PCR for the TCR CDR3 was performed with the HTBI primer set and the Qiagen OneStep RT-PCR kit. The libraries were constructed in a second round of multiplex PCR and then size-selected and purified. Sequencing of the libraries was done on an Illumina HiSeq2000 using paired-end 100 bp reads. Regarding the original processing steps: Raw data were processed with SOAPnuke, discarding reads with adapters, uncalled bases, mean Phred below 15, or no exact constant-primer or identifier match. High-quality paired reads were merged with COPE v1.2.5, and unique nucleotide sequences were defined as clonotypes. Clonotypes were aligned to IMGT TRBV, TRBD and TRBJ reference segments using MiTCR v1.1. The analysis included only V-J combinations with a frequency above 0.0001, which together covered 99.2% of the repertoires. A TCS score was defined as the ratio between F50 (clonal expansion) and ExV (chaos), using BLOSUM62-based TCRdist between CDR3 peptides within each V-J. Welch's t-statistics and random forest reduced approximately 520 V-J features to roughly 13, which were used in a naive Bayes classifier (R e1071). Through fastp at Q25 and MiXCR, TCRdb rebuilt clones from the public reads, retaining in-frame beta chains. Identical CDR3 protein sequences are pooled into one entry, listed with their most common genes and DNA. For this entry, the V and J calls and clone size follow TCRdb and not the study's own pipeline. This sample lists approximately 600,000 distinct CDR3 sequences; 14% were detected once. The leading ten clones occupy roughly 7.1% of the sample.

Ophthalmopathy patients had moderately to severely active disease, with a Clinical Activity Score of 3 or more, a NOSPECS grade of 4 or more, and a disease duration of less than 3 months. Patients with uncontrolled infections, other autoimmune diseases, pregnancy or lactation were excluded. Clinical symptoms, serum thyroxine and TRAb, thyroid ultrasound, and orbital computed tomography formed the basis for the diagnoses. PBMCs were separated from under 12 ml of fresh peripheral blood using Ficoll-Paque density gradient centrifugation. Total RNA was extracted with Trizol reagent, and quality was checked on an Agilent 2100 Bioanalyzer. The CDR3 has 15 amino acids, counting the end cysteine and phenylalanine. The kept DNA is CDR3 alone, 45 bases in frame from the first base. V is pared back by 6 bases and J by 1 base, with 17 bases lying between the germline termini. The germline V gene (reference sequence) supplies CDR1 DFQATT and CDR2 SNEGSKA.

This entry comes from a study of T cells in Graves' hyperthyroidism and ophthalmopathy (dated by TCRdb to between 2018 and 2021). The study in broad terms: Peripheral blood samples were taken at the time of initial diagnosis, prior to any treatment. To identify TCR V-J signatures that set the groups apart, the researchers used a discovery cohort of 90 to 100 patients, made up of fewer than 50 with Graves' ophthalmopathy and 57 with stable Graves' hyperthyroidism. Prospective prediction of ophthalmopathy was tested in an independent validation cohort of some 19 hyperthyroidism patients and 17 patients who later progressed to ophthalmopathy. The roughly 91 discovery patients were randomly divided into training and test sets at a 7:3 ratio. Thyroid tissue and blood T-cell repertoires from about six Graves' hyperthyroidism patients were also compared in the study. After sampling, hyperthyroidism patients received methimazole starting at 30 mg daily, and ophthalmopathy patients received high-dose intravenous methylprednisolone. TCR Vbeta CDR3 sequencing of 120 to 150 peripheral blood samples (under 45 ophthalmopathy, about 75 hyperthyroidism and approximately 17 progressor patients) is reported in the paper. General findings and caveats noted by the study authors: In validation, the model predicted progression to ophthalmopathy a median of approximately 6.3 months before onset, with about 67% sensitivity and about 75% specificity. No statistical method was used to set the sample size in advance, and investigators knew the group allocation. In cross-validation, a model built on a 13 V-J signature told ophthalmopathy apart from stable hyperthyroidism with less than 90% sensitivity and roughly 82% specificity, and in testing the same model reached 80%/75%. Blood samples also contained most of the expanded thyroid clonotypes (frequency above 0.001), which suggests that blood repertoires may reflect thyroid immune responses.

Rearrangement joined TRBV20-1 to TRBJ2-3; TRBD1 is possibly the D segment (5 matching bases). Sequencing was performed on blood. This clonotype originated in a woman between 18 and 30 years old with Graves' ophthalmopathy. The sequence in DNA is TGCAGTGCACCAGACCAAGGGGTGGGCACAGATACGCAGTATTTT. Translated, this gives CSAPDQGVGTDTQYF.